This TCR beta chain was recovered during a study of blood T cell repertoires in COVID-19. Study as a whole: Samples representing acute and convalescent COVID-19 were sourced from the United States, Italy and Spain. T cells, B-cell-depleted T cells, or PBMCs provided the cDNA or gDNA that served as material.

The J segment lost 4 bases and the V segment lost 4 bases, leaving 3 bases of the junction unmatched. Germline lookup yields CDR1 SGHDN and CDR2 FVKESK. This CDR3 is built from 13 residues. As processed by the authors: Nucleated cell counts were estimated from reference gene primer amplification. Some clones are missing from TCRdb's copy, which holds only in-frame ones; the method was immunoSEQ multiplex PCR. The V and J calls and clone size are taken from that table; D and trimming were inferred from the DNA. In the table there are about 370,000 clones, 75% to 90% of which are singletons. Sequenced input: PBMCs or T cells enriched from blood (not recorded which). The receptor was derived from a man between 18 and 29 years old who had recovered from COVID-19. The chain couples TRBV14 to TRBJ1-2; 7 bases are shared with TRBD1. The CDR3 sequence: CASSRDRSYGYTF. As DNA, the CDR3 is TGTGCCAGCAGCCGGGACAGATCCTATGGCTACACCTTC.